The 32 T cell receptor beta chains below were found in one sample sequenced in a study of CD8 T cells in ankylosing spondylitis. TCRdb passed the 5' RACE reads through MiXCR, listing each CDR3 protein once. The sample lists 150,000 to 200,000 distinct CDR3 sequences; 15% to 20% were seen once. Sequencing was performed on blood, either unsorted or a sorted T cell fraction (not recorded which). These receptors were collected from a male donor with ankylosing spondylitis or in good health (not recorded which).

This clonotype has just a few counts. This sequence joins TRBV18 and TRBJ2-3; maybe TRBD1 (6 bases). Germline-derived CDR1 and CDR2 are KGHSH and LQKENI. CDR3 length equals 18 residues. Trimming cost V 6 bases and J 0 bases, with 22 bases left between them. The CDR3 is CASSRDLIRGSSTDTQYF. In DNA, the CDR3 is TGTGCCAGCTCCCGCGACCTGATCAGGGGTTCGAGCACAGATACGCAGTATTTT.

A word on this clonotype: This may be a read error, as it is one base from a much larger clone. The J gene is TRBJ2-3, the V gene TRBV12-3 or TRBV12-4, with TRBD1 matching 8 bases. The CDR3 extends over 16 amino acids. CDR3 amino acids: CVSWGGTGGGTDTQYF. The CDR3 DNA follows: TGTGTCAGCTGGGGTGGGACAGGCGGTGGCACAGATACGCAGTATTTT.

This clonotype was recorded a few times. The V and J genes are TRBV20-1 and TRBJ2-7, with 10 nucleotides matching TRBD2. CDR1 is DFQATT and CDR2 is SNEGSKA in the germline V gene (reference sequence). V was pared by 3 bases and J by 6 bases, with 8 bases of the junction left unmatched. CDR3 length: 14 residues. The CDR3 protein is CSARSSSGSPEQYF. The CDR3 nucleotides read TGCAGTGCTAGGAGCTCTAGCGGGAGTCCCGAGCAGTACTTC.

This clonotype was seen a few times. This chain links TRBV7-2 with TRBJ2-1, with 9 nucleotides matching TRBD2. Trimming cost V 1 base and J 4 bases; bases outside gene matches: 2. The CDR3 covers 15 residues. CDR1 is SGHTA, CDR2 FQGNSA, per germline. The CDR3 region is CASSLGTSVYNEQFF. CDR3 DNA sequence: TGTGCCAGCAGCTTAGGGACTAGCGTGTACAATGAGCAGTTCTTC.

This clonotype came up many times. This chain joins TRBV5-1 and TRBJ1-5, with D perhaps matching TRBD1 (5 bases). Germline values: CDR1 SGHRS, CDR2 YFSETQ. The CDR3 extends over 13 amino acids. Trimming took off 0 bases at V and 6 bases at J, with 7 bases between the two ends. The CDR3 region has the DNA TGCGCCAGCAGCTTGGGGGGCCCTCAGCCCCAGCATTTT. Translated: CASSLGGPQPQHF.

This clonotype was picked up a small number of times. The rearrangement joins TRBV18 to TRBJ1-2; 7 nucleotides align to TRBD1. Germline V gene sequence: CDR1 KGHSH, CDR2 LQKENI. The CDR3 sequence is 15 residues long. Unmatched junction bases numbered 11, after V lost 5 bases and J lost 5 bases. The CDR3 region has the DNA TGTGCCAGCTCATCGAACAGGGGCGGAGGGTATGGCTACACCTTC. Translation: CASSSNRGGGYGYTF.

This clonotype has ten or more counts. V gene TRBV4-1 combines with J gene TRBJ2-2, with D tentatively TRBD1 (5 bases). Germline-derived CDR1 and CDR2 are MGHRA and YSYEKL. V lost 1 base, J lost 4 bases, and 13 bases lay in between. The CDR3 runs to 16 residues. CDR3 protein: CASSQGIQGITGELFF. As DNA, the CDR3 is TGCGCCAGCAGCCAAGGAATCCAGGGTATCACCGGGGAGCTGTTTTTT.

This clonotype has just a few counts. This rearrangement joins TRBV11-2 to TRBJ1-1; 9 nucleotides align to TRBD1. V trimming: 5 bases; J trimming: 0 bases; junction bases outside the gene matches: 7. CDR3 length: 16 amino acids. The V gene's germline CDR1 is SGHAT and CDR2 FQNNGV. CDR3 in amino acids: CASSPGQGLMNTEAFF. CDR3 DNA: TGTGCCAGCAGCCCAGGACAGGGGCTCATGAACACTGAAGCTTTCTTT.

This clonotype was recorded at least ten times. This rearrangement joins TRBV29-1 to TRBJ2-2; D is unresolved. The V end was cut by 8 bases, the J end by 5 bases, with 12 bases between. Germline CDR1 reads SQVTM; CDR2 reads ANQGSEA. The CDR3 runs 12 residues. In nucleotides, the CDR3 is TGCAGCACCAACCTAGGGACCGGGGAGCTGTTTTTT. Protein: CSTNLGTGELFF.

This sequence joins TRBV6-5 and TRBJ2-7; perhaps TRBD2 as D (6 bases). Germline V lookup: CDR1 MNHEY, CDR2 SVGAGI. The CDR3 length is 14 residues. The V gene lost 0 bases and the J gene lost 2 bases, with 8 bases spanning the gap. CDR3 region: CASSYSGLTYEQYF. The CDR3 nucleotides are TGTGCCAGCAGTTACTCGGGACTGACCTACGAGCAGTACTTC.

This clonotype was counted ten times or more. The chain carries TRBV28 and TRBJ1-2; 7 bases map to TRBD1. The CDR3 consists of 14 residues. With V trimmed by 6 bases and J by 0 bases, 4 bases remained unmatched. From germline, CDR1 is MDHEN and CDR2 SYDVKM. CDR3 in amino acids: CASSQGGANYGYTF. The CDR3 DNA sequence: TGTGCCAGCAGCCAGGGGGGAGCTAACTATGGCTACACCTTC.

This clonotype was counted a few times. The rearrangement joins TRBV12-3 or TRBV12-4 to TRBJ2-1, with TRBD2 identical over 7 bases. This CDR3 is built from 15 residues. J lost 6 bases, V lost 7 bases, and 12 bases had no gene match. CDR3 coding DNA: TGTGCCAGCAACCTAGGTGGCGGGAGATCCAATGAGCAGTTCTTC. Protein sequence: CASNLGGGRSNEQFF.

This clonotype has only a few counts. The J gene is TRBJ1-1, the V gene TRBV28; the match to TRBD1 covers 7 bases. Germline CDR1 and CDR2: MDHEN and SYDVKM. This CDR3 region has 13 residues. The J segment lost 11 bases and the V segment lost 6 bases, leaving 12 bases of the junction unmatched. CDR3 region: CASSQGQPFGAFF. The CDR3 region has the DNA TGTGCCAGCAGCCAGGGACAGCCGTTCGGTGCTTTCTTT.

This chain links TRBV11-2 with TRBJ2-2; TRBD2 might be the D (7 bases). Looked up from germline, CDR1 is SGHAT and CDR2 is FQNNGV. V lost 4 bases and J lost 3, with 12 bases in between. CDR3 size: 15 residues. The CDR3 sequence: CASSSAGAYTGELFF. CDR3 DNA: TGTGCCAGCAGCTCGGCGGGGGCTTACACCGGGGAGCTGTTTTTT. The entire variable domain, with the rest obtained from reference TRBV11-2 and TRBJ2-2, is as follows: EAGVAQSPRYKIIEKRQSVAFWCNPISGHATLYWYQQILGQGPKLLIQFQNNGVVDDSQLPKDRFSAERLKGVDSTLKIQPAKLEDSAVYLCASSSAGAYTGELFFGEGSRLTVL.

Comment on this clonotype: A much larger clonotype is one base distant, so this may be a read error. The rearrangement links TRBV6-2 or TRBV6-3 to TRBJ1-5; unclear D gene. Germline V lookup: CDR1 MNHEY, CDR2 SVGEGT. The CDR3 is 16 amino acids. The ends were cut back, 5 bases at V and 3 bases at J, with 17 bases in the middle. CDR3 coding DNA: TGTGCCAGCAGTCCTGATGGACGGCTGAACAATCAGCCCCAGCATTTT. Its translation: CASSPDGRLNNQPQHF.

This clonotype was picked up a small number of times. The V gene is TRBV6-5, the J gene TRBJ1-2, with a tentative D call TRBD1 (6 bases). The V gene lost 5 bases and the J gene lost 0 bases, with 16 bases spanning the gap. Germline V gene data show CDR1 as MNHEY and CDR2 as SVGAGI. The CDR3 length is 16 residues. The CDR3 nucleotides are TGTGCCAGCAGTAGGACAGATAGTAATCCTAACTATGGCTACACCTTC. Translation: CASSRTDSNPNYGYTF.

This clonotype was detected a few times. J is TRBJ2-3 and V is TRBV12-3 or TRBV12-4; 9 bases align to TRBD2. The CDR3 extends over 17 amino acids. The ends lost 3 bases at V and 1 base at J; junction bases unmatched: 8. CDR3 amino acids: CASSFGGSGRGTDTQYF. In DNA, the CDR3 is TGTGCCAGCAGTTTCGGGGGTAGCGGGAGAGGCACAGATACGCAGTATTTT.

This clonotype was detected a few times. Possible read error: a much larger clone is one base away. The genes are TRBV28 and TRBJ2-1; TRBD2 agrees at 10 bases. Germline V gene sequence: CDR1 MDHEN, CDR2 SYDVKM. The CDR3 length is 16 residues. The CDR3 protein is CAGSFAVSGRWDEQFF. CDR3 coding DNA: TGTGCCGGCAGTTTTGCGGTTAGCGGGAGGTGGGATGAGCAGTTCTTC.

At least ten counts were recorded for this clonotype. This chain connects TRBV6-5 to TRBJ2-1; 7 bases fit TRBD1. Per germline, CDR1 MNHEY and CDR2 SVGAGI. This CDR3 is built from 15 residues. V dropped 2 bases and J dropped 2; count of bases not matched to a gene: 3. CDR3 loop: CASSYPGTAYNEQFF. DNA for the CDR3: TGTGCCAGCAGTTACCCAGGGACAGCCTACAATGAGCAGTTCTTC.

This clonotype turned up a few times. The chain couples TRBV3-1 to TRBJ2-1, with 12 bases fitting TRBD1. From germline, CDR1 is LGHDT and CDR2 YNNKEL (reference sequence). This CDR3 spans 14 amino acids. J was trimmed by 8 bases and V by 4 bases; bases with no gene match: 3. This CDR3 is CASSPGQGADEQFF. As DNA, the CDR3 is TGTGCCAGCAGCCCGGGACAGGGGGCTGATGAGCAGTTCTTC.

J is TRBJ2-3 and V is TRBV7-8, with TRBD2 matching 9 bases. CDR3 length: 14 residues. Per germline, CDR1 SGHVS and CDR2 FQNEAQ. Trimming at V came to 4 bases and at J to 8 bases, leaving 7 bases not matched to a gene. This CDR3 reads CASSSGTSQSTQYF. For the CDR3, the DNA is TGTGCCAGCAGCTCGGGGACTAGCCAGTCTACGCAGTATTTT.

The rearrangement joins TRBV10-3 to TRBJ1-2; D gene unclear. Between the trimmed V and J ends, which lost 0 bases and 10 bases, there was a span of 9 bases. Germline V lookup: CDR1 ENHRY, CDR2 SYGVKD. The CDR3 runs 12 residues. CDR3 nucleotides: TGTGCCATCAGTGAGTCAGATCATGACTACACCTTC. Translating gives CAISESDHDYTF.

This clonotype appeared a few times. The V call is TRBV12-3 or TRBV12-4, the J call TRBJ2-7, with D tentatively TRBD1 (7 bases). V was pared by 6 bases and J by 0 bases, with 18 bases between. The CDR3 sequence is 16 residues long. The DNA of the CDR3 is TGTGCCAGCAGCCCCTCCTCAGGGGGGAGCTCCTACGAGCAGTACTTC. This translates into CASSPSSGGSSYEQYF.

This chain links TRBV23-1 with TRBJ2-3; possible D gene TRBD2, 5 bases. TRBV23-1 is given ORF status, its function remaining uncertain. This CDR3 is 15 amino acids long. V lost 4 bases to trimming and J lost 6 bases, with 17 bases between them. The CDR3 nucleotides read TGCGCCAGCAGTCCCCATCCCCGGGAAACGGATACGCAGTATTTT. As protein: CASSPHPRETDTQYF.

This clonotype came up many times. The V gene is TRBV5-4, the J gene TRBJ2-7; 10 bases are shared with TRBD2. The CDR3 covers 15 residues. V shed 5 bases, J shed 3 bases, and the junction held 8 bases outside the gene matches. The germline V gene has CDR1 SGHNT and CDR2 YYREEE (reference sequence). CDR3 sequence: CASSPTSGIRYEQYF. The CDR3 nucleotides are TGTGCCAGCAGTCCTACTAGCGGGATTCGCTACGAGCAGTACTTC.

This clonotype appeared many times. The rearrangement joins TRBV9 to TRBJ2-2; D not certain. Germline CDR1 is SGDLS and CDR2 is YYNGEE. The V and J ends lost 4 bases and 4 bases respectively, with 5 bases between them. CDR3 length: 12 amino acids. CDR3 sequence reads: CASSPRTGELFF. As DNA, the CDR3 is TGTGCCAGCAGCCCACGCACCGGGGAGCTGTTTTTT. Variable domain in full (rest from reference TRBV9 and TRBJ2-2): DSGVTQTPKHLITATGQRVTLRCSPRSGDLSVYWYQQSLDQGLQFLIQYYNGEERAKGNILERFSAQQFPDLHSELNLSSLELGDSALYFCASSPRTGELFFGEGSRLTVL.

This clonotype appeared many times. The chain combines TRBV5-1 with TRBJ2-7; D possibly corresponds to TRBD2 (8 bases). CDR3 length equals 14 residues. CDR1 and CDR2 from the germline V gene are SGHRS and YFSETQ. V was shortened by 3 bases and J by 5 bases, with 15 bases between the two germline ends. As DNA, the CDR3 is TGCGCCAGCAGCTCGACAGGGCGGGGGGACGAGCAGTACTTC. It codes for CASSSTGRGDEQYF.

This clonotype was found many times. This rearrangement joins TRBV29-1 to TRBJ2-5; tentative D call: TRBD1 (5 bases). Germline V gives CDR1 SQVTM, CDR2 ANQGSEA. V lost 5 bases and J lost 10, with 20 bases in between. The CDR3 consists of 13 residues. The chain's CDR3 is CSVQGSPSTYQYF. In DNA form, the CDR3 reads TGCAGCGTTCAGGGATCGCCTTCGACTTACCAGTACTTC.

Ten or more counts support this clonotype. The V and J genes are TRBV4-1 and TRBJ2-7, with no clear D. Trimming took 1 base from V and 6 from J, leaving 7 bases between them. This CDR3 contains 12 residues. From germline, CDR1 is MGHRA and CDR2 YSYEKL. The CDR3 nucleotides are TGCGCCAGCAGCCAAGTCATCTCCGAGCAGTACTTC. Translated: CASSQVISEQYF.

J is TRBJ2-1 and V is TRBV2, with TRBD2 matching over 10 bases. CDR3 length equals 16 residues. V gave up 4 bases and J gave up 7 bases; unmatched junction bases: 10. The germline V gene encodes CDR1 SNHLY and CDR2 FYNNEI. CDR3 sequence: CASSVGSGRARNEQFF. The CDR3 bases are TGTGCCAGCAGTGTGGGGAGCGGGAGGGCCCGAAATGAGCAGTTCTTC.

This clonotype showed up many times. The J gene is TRBJ2-1, the V gene TRBV20-1, with TRBD2 matching over 12 bases. The germline V gene has CDR1 DFQATT and CDR2 SNEGSKA (reference sequence). The V and J ends lost 6 bases and 8 bases, in that order; junction bases with no gene match: 11. CDR3 length equals 15 residues. CDR3: CSAIVLAGGPDEQFF. The CDR3 region has the DNA TGCAGTGCAATCGTTCTAGCGGGAGGGCCCGATGAGCAGTTCTTC.

Regarding this clonotype: This may stem from a read error, because a much larger clone lies one nucleotide away. The CDR3 is CANSLADSYSNQPQHF. DNA for the CDR3: TGTGCCAACAGTTTGGCGGACAGCTATAGCAATCAGCCCCAGCATTTT. The V and J genes are TRBV28 and TRBJ1-5, with D perhaps matching TRBD1 (6 bases). The germline gives CDR1 MDHEN, CDR2 SYDVKM. The CDR3 has 16 residues.